The 19 T cell receptor beta chains reported below all come from one sample, sequenced in a study of immune evolution from preneoplasia to lung adenocarcinoma. Repertoires were generated with immunoSEQ multiplex PCR, while TCRdb's copy carries only in-frame clones and drops some. This sample has fewer than 13,000 clones, with 79% found just once. The sequencing input was FFPE minimally invasive lung adenocarcinoma tissue. The receptors shown here come from a donor older than 65 with lung adenocarcinoma.

Details on this clone: The same CDR3 can be traced to other DNA sequences in this sample. The genes are TRBV5-1 and TRBJ2-5, with D possibly matching TRBD1 (5 bases). Trimming removed 3 bases from V and 0 bases from J, with 9 bases in between. Germline loops: CDR1 SGHRS, CDR2 YFSETQ. The CDR3 contains 14 residues. The CDR3 is CASSWGSNQETQYF. DNA of the CDR3: TGCGCCAGCAGCTGGGGCAGTAACCAAGAGACCCAGTACTTC.

This rearrangement joins TRBV25-1 to TRBJ1-1; possibly TRBD1 for D (6 bases). V lost 1 base and J 1 base, leaving 10 bases between the germline ends. The CDR3 loop spans 15 amino acids. Germline V gene data show CDR1 as MGHDK and CDR2 as SYGVNS. CDR3 nucleotide sequence: TGTGCCAGCAGTGAATTGGGGGCTACGAACACTGAAGCTTTCTTT. This sequence encodes CASSELGATNTEAFF.

The J gene is TRBJ2-7, the V gene TRBV7-2, with no clear D. This CDR3 spans 13 amino acids. With 1 base removed from V and 3 bases from J, the gap between germline ends came to 7 bases. CDR1 is SGHTA and CDR2 is FQGNSA in the germline V gene. The DNA of the CDR3 is TGTGCCAGCAGCTTAGGGTCTGACTACGAGCAGTACTTC. It translates to CASSLGSDYEQYF.

The rearrangement joins TRBV4-1 to TRBJ1-6; D gene uncertain. CDR1 and CDR2 (germline): MGHRA, YSYEKL. Trimming shortened V by 1 base and J by 7 bases, and 14 bases separated the two germline ends. This CDR3 is 16 amino acids long. CDR3 DNA: TGCGCCAGCAGCCAAGGCGGACGGGTGGCAAATTCACCCCTCCACTTT. It specifies CASSQGGRVANSPLHF.

J is TRBJ1-2 and V is TRBV30; D is ambiguous. Germline V lookup: CDR1 GTSNPN, CDR2 SVGIG (reference sequence). Trimming left V 3 bases short and J 5 bases short, with 10 bases between. The CDR3 spans 12 residues. The CDR3 reads CAWSKRRYGYTF. The CDR3 DNA sequence: TGTGCCTGGAGCAAAAGGAGATATGGCTACACCTTC.

J is TRBJ2-1 and V is TRBV11-2, with no clear D. Between the trimmed V and J ends, which lost 7 bases and 2 bases, there was a span of 12 bases. The CDR3 contains 14 residues. Germline CDR1 SGHAT, CDR2 FQNNGV. In DNA, the CDR3 is TGTGCCAGCACTATGGGCGCCGCCTACAATGAGCAGTTCTTC. Translation gives CASTMGAAYNEQFF. Combining the CDR3 with reference TRBV11-2 and TRBJ2-1 gives the whole variable domain EAGVAQSPRYKIIEKRQSVAFWCNPISGHATLYWYQQILGQGPKLLIQFQNNGVVDDSQLPKDRFSAERLKGVDSTLKIQPAKLEDSAVYLCASTMGAAYNEQFFGPGTRLTVL.

The V and J genes are TRBV6-1 and TRBJ1-5; D call uncertain. CDR1 is MNHNS, CDR2 SASEGT, per germline. V lost 6 bases and J 3 bases, leaving 12 bases between the germline ends. The CDR3 spans 14 residues. CDR3 amino acids: CASRATGVNQPQHF. The DNA for the CDR3 is TGTGCCAGCAGAGCCACGGGCGTCAATCAGCCCCAGCATTTT.

In its sample, this clone was seen a few times. V and J are TRBV29-1 and TRBJ1-1; D unclear. CDR3 length: 14 residues. Germline lookup yields CDR1 SQVTM and CDR2 ANQGSEA. Trimming removed 3 bases at V and 4 bases at J, with 15 bases between. CDR3 protein: CSVEGLAGGTEAFF. The CDR3 bases are TGCAGCGTTGAGGGTTTGGCTGGTGGCACTGAAGCTTTCTTT.

The V gene is TRBV15, the J gene TRBJ1-4, with D hard to call. Trimming removed 1 base from V and 14 bases from J, with 14 bases in between. The germline gives CDR1 LNHNV, CDR2 YYDKDF (reference sequence). The CDR3 consists of 13 residues. As DNA, the CDR3 is TGTGCCACCAGCAGAGGCGGGAGCGTCGGGCTGTTTTTT. Its protein is CATSRGGSVGLFF.

This sequence joins TRBV20-1 and TRBJ1-1; D not certain. V was cut by 3 bases and J by 3 bases, with 5 bases left in between. Germline V lookup: CDR1 DFQATT, CDR2 SNEGSKA (reference sequence). The CDR3 is 11 amino acids. The CDR3 sequence is CSASWDTEAFF. The CDR3, as DNA: TGCAGTGCTAGTTGGGACACTGAAGCTTTCTTT.

The chain employs TRBV4-1 and TRBJ2-7; TRBD1 matches 8 bases. Germline lookup yields CDR1 MGHRA and CDR2 YSYEKL. Germline trimming cut 0 bases from V and 2 bases from J; bases unmatched to any gene: 12. The CDR3 runs 18 residues. The CDR3 nucleotides read TGCGCCAGCAGCCAAGATTTTCATAGGACAGGGTTGACCTACGAGCAGTACTTC. This gives the protein CASSQDFHRTGLTYEQYF.

This rearrangement joins TRBV6-5 to TRBJ1-3, with 10 bases fitting TRBD1. Germline V gene data show CDR1 as MNHEY and CDR2 as SVGAGI. The CDR3 consists of 15 residues. J was trimmed by 4 bases and V by 6 bases; bases with no gene match: 6. As DNA, the CDR3 is TGTGCCAGCAGCCTAGACAGGGGGCCCGGAAACACCATATATTTT. It yields the protein CASSLDRGPGNTIYF.

This clone was seen just once. This sequence joins TRBV2 and TRBJ2-1; no clear D gene. CDR3 length equals 13 residues. V lost 8 bases and J lost 6, with 14 bases in between. The V gene's germline CDR1 is SNHLY and CDR2 FYNNEI. The CDR3 loop reads CASRVPNRNEQFF. CDR3 sequence (DNA): TGTGCCAGCCGGGTCCCGAACCGCAATGAGCAGTTCTTC.

The rearrangement links TRBV5-6 to TRBJ1-3; no reliable D call. The CDR3 sequence is 17 residues long. Trimming pared 0 bases from V and 0 bases from J, leaving 13 bases between. Germline V gene data show CDR1 as SGHDT and CDR2 as YYEEEE. CDR3 region: CASSLGGRISSGNTIYF. CDR3 sequence (DNA): TGTGCCAGCAGCTTGGGCGGCCGAATTAGCTCTGGAAACACCATATATTTT.

The chain uses TRBV6-6 and TRBJ2-1; D call uncertain. Germline CDR1 is MNHNY and CDR2 is SVGAGI (reference sequence). V was pared by 4 bases and J by 5 bases, with 15 bases between. The CDR3 extends over 15 amino acids. The CDR3 DNA is TGTGCCAGCAGTTTCGACGGGCAGCTAAACAATGAGCAGTTCTTC. It translates to CASSFDGQLNNEQFF.

In this sample, this clone is medium-sized (0.01 to 0.1%). The chain is built from TRBV2 and TRBJ1-2; D is uncertain. Germline-derived CDR1 and CDR2 are SNHLY and FYNNEI. The CDR3 extends over 11 amino acids. The V gene lost 2 bases and the J gene lost 8 bases, with 6 bases spanning the gap. The CDR3 DNA sequence: TGTGCCAGCAGTGAAACGTGGGGCTACACCTTC. Translated, it gives CASSETWGYTF.

This rearrangement joins TRBV6-6 to TRBJ1-2, with D uncertain. Germline V lookup: CDR1 MNHNY, CDR2 SVGAGI (reference sequence). This CDR3 is built from 14 residues. V was pared by 3 bases and J by 5 bases, with 13 bases between. CDR3 protein: CASSYLALWYGYTF. CDR3 bases: TGTGCCAGCAGTTATCTTGCCCTCTGGTATGGCTACACCTTC.

The chain recombines TRBV19 with TRBJ2-2; the match to TRBD1 covers 9 bases. In germline, CDR1 is LNHDA, CDR2 SQIVND (reference sequence). V shed 6 bases and J 6 bases; nucleotides not matched to a gene: 8. The CDR3 loop spans 15 amino acids. The CDR3 DNA is TGTGCCAGTAGATTACAGGGGGCAGGGCCCGGGGAGCTGTTTTTT. Translated: CASRLQGAGPGELFF.

Only a few counts were recorded for this clone. The genes are TRBV19 and TRBJ2-4; perhaps TRBD1 as D (6 bases). CDR1 and CDR2 (germline): LNHDA, SQIVND (reference sequence). The V end was cut by 7 bases, the J end by 0 bases, with 16 bases between. This CDR3 comprises 16 residues. Here the CDR3 DNA reads TGTGCCAGTAACAACCCCCAGGGGCTAGCCAAAAACATTCAGTACTTC. This codes for CASNNPQGLAKNIQYF.